This is a list of T cell receptor beta chains from one sample in a study of blood T cells in healthy people across ages. Using its own MiXCR run on the 5' RACE reads, TCRdb lists one record per CDR3 protein. The data contain about 570,000 distinct CDR3 sequences, roughly a quarter of them singletons. Another study also made use of these data, one on T cells of mothers and their children.

What was sequenced was blood. Receptor source: a boy aged 2 to 9 in good health. Both conserved end residues are part of each CDR3. D genes are given only for firm matches. Clone size is given for some rows only: seen once, a few or many times, or a class if the clone is expanded.

abundance	len	j_gene	v_gene	d_gene	CDR3nt	CDR3aa
few	17	TRBJ2-5	TRBV11-1	-	TGTGCCAGCACCCCCTCCGGTGGGACAAATGGGGGAGAGACCCAGTACTTC	CASTPSGGTNGGETQYF
few	15	TRBJ2-1	TRBV12-3/TRBV12-4	-	TGTGCCAGCAGTGCCCCGGGTAGCGGCTACAATGAGCAGTTCTTC	CASSAPGSGYNEQFF
-	15	TRBJ1-5	TRBV12-5	-	TGTGCTAGTGGTTTCGACTCCAAGGGGGGTGGACTGCAGCATTTT	CASGFDSKGGGLQHF
few	17	TRBJ2-2	TRBV2	-	TGTGCCAGCAGTGCGAACAGCCCCCGCGGAAACACCGGGGAGCTGTTTTTT	CASSANSPRGNTGELFF
few	14	TRBJ1-2	TRBV7-9	TRBD1	TGTGCCAGCAGTACAGGGGGGGGGGACTATGGCTACACCTTC	CASSTGGGDYGYTF
-	15	TRBJ1-5	TRBV6-1	-	TGTGCCAGCAGTCCGTCTCCGGGGGAGGCTCAGCCCCAGCATTTT	CASSPSPGEAQPQHF
-	14	TRBJ2-7	TRBV3-1	-	TGTGCCAGCAGCCAATCAAGAACCGTCGGGACTTATTACTTC	CASSQSRTVGTYYF
few	15	TRBJ1-4	TRBV27	-	TGTGCCAGCAGTCAGGGATGGGCAACTAATGAAAAACTGTTTTTT	CASSQGWATNEKLFF
many	13	TRBJ2-5	TRBV20-1	TRBD1	TGCAGTGCTCACATAGGGGGCTCAGAGACCCAGTACTTC	CSAHIGGSETQYF
-	14	TRBJ2-7	TRBV5-1	-	TGCGCCAGCAGCCTTGGTACATTTTCCTACGAGCAGTACTTC	CASSLGTFSYEQYF
few	15	TRBJ2-1	TRBV13	TRBD2	TGTGCCAGCAGCCCCTTTGGCGGGAGTTGGAATGAGCAGTTCTTC	CASSPFGGSWNEQFF
few	14	TRBJ2-7	TRBV20-1	TRBD2	TGCAGTGCTAGAACCGGCGGGGGTGACTACGAGCAGTACTTC	CSARTGGGDYEQYF
many	14	TRBJ1-4	TRBV7-9	TRBD1	TGTGCCAGCAGCTTAGACAGGGGAGAGGAAAAACTGTTTTTT	CASSLDRGEEKLFF
-	11	TRBJ2-7	TRBV7-9	-	TGTGCCAGCAGCCAAGGGGACGTGGAGTACTTC	CASSQGDVEYF
few	14	TRBJ2-1	TRBV27	TRBD1	TGTGCCAGCACGGTTCCGGGACAGGGGGTTGAGCAGTTCTTC	CASTVPGQGVEQFF
-	16	TRBJ2-5	TRBV5-6	TRBD1	TGTGCCAGCAGCTTGCGGATCAGGGCAGGGGGAGAGACCCAGTACTTC	CASSLRIRAGGETQYF
-	14	TRBJ2-7	TRBV7-2	TRBD2	TGTGCCAGCAGCTTGGCTAGCGGCCCCTACGAGCAGCACTTC	CASSLASGPYEQHF
-	14	TRBJ2-5	TRBV7-7	-	TGTGCCAGCAGCTTACAGGTGTCAGGAAAGACCCAGTACTTC	CASSLQVSGKTQYF
-	14	TRBJ1-3	TRBV10-3	-	TGTGCCATCAGTGAAGCTCCAATAGGGGACACCATATATTTT	CAISEAPIGDTIYF
-	11	TRBJ1-2	TRBV29-1	-	TGCAGCGTTACGGATGGGGACGGCTACACCTTC	CSVTDGDGYTF
-	13	TRBJ1-2	TRBV5-1	-	TGCGCCAGCAGCACGGGGGACCAACGAGGCTACACCTTC	CASSTGDQRGYTF
-	14	TRBJ2-5	TRBV12-3/TRBV12-4	-	TGTGCCAGCGGGTCCTGGGACGTGGAAGAGACCCAGTACTTC	CASGSWDVEETQYF